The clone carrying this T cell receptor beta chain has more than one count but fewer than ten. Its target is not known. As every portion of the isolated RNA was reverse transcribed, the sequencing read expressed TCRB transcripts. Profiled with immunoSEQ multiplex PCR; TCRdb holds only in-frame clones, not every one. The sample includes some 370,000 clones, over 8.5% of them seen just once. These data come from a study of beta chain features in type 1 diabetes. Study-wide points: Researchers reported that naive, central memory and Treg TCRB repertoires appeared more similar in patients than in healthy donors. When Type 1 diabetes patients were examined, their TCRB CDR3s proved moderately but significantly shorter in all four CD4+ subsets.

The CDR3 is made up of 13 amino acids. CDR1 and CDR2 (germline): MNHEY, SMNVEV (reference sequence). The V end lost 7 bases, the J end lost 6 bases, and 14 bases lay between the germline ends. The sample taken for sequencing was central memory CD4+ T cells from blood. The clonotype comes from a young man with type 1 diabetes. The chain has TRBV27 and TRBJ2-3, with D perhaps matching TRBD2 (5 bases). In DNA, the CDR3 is TGTGCCAGCACGTTAGCGAGATCCGATACGCAGTATTTT. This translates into CASTLARSDTQYF.